This is a list of T cell receptor beta chains from one sample in a study of cytomegalovirus exposure and HLA in healthy donors. Only in-frame clones appear in the TCRdb table, and some are missing; sequencing was by immunoSEQ multiplex PCR. The sample has about 140,000 clones; 70% to 75% are singletons. Sequencing was done on a sample of PBMCs. The receptor source for this set is a young woman in good health and CMV-seronegative. CDR3s include the opening cysteine and the closing phenylalanine or tryptophan. A D gene is named only where the DNA matches it firmly. Expanded clones are given a class, and other clones once, few, many or no size at all.

D	V	size	J	DNA	CDR3
NA	TRBV6-5	NA	TRBJ2-2	TGTGCCAGCAGCGTTGGTGGTCTTTTCGGCGGGGAGCTGTTTTTT	CASSVGGLFGGELFF
NA	TRBV7-9	NA	TRBJ1-2	TGTGCCAGCGGAGGTCACGGAGGCTACACCTTC	CASGGHGGYTF
TRBD2	TRBV29-1	few	TRBJ2-3	TGCAGCGTCCTAGCGGGGAGTAAAGATACGCAGTATTTT	CSVLAGSKDTQYF
NA	TRBV6-4	NA	TRBJ2-2	TGTGCCAGCAGTACAAGATCCGGGGAGCTGTTTTTT	CASSTRSGELFF
TRBD1	TRBV2	few	TRBJ2-3	TGTGCCAGCAGTGGTCGGACAGGGGGCACAGATACGCAGTATTTT	CASSGRTGGTDTQYF
NA	TRBV6-1	NA	TRBJ1-5	TGTGCCAGCAGCCTAGGACAGAATCAGCCCCAGCATTTT	CASSLGQNQPQHF
NA	TRBV11-3	NA	TRBJ2-1	TGTGCCAGCAGCGGTGGGGGCGGAGGCTCCTACAATGAGCAGTTCTTC	CASSGGGGGSYNEQFF
NA	TRBV2	few	TRBJ1-3	TGTGCCAGCAGTGACGCAGGTGCTGGAAACACCATATATTTT	CASSDAGAGNTIYF
TRBD2	TRBV2	NA	TRBJ2-3	TGTGCCAGCAGGGGATCGACTAGCGGACGCACAGATACGCAGTATTTT	CASRGSTSGRTDTQYF
NA	TRBV7-2	once	TRBJ2-3	TGTGCCAGCAGCTCCCTCGGACTGAAGCAGTATTTT	CASSSLGLKQYF
TRBD1	TRBV7-2	NA	TRBJ2-7	TGTGCCAGCAGCTACGGACAGGCGGGCGAGCAGTACTTC	CASSYGQAGEQYF
NA	TRBV5-4	NA	TRBJ1-2	TGTGCCAGCACCACCCATGGGACAACCGACTATGTCTATGGCTACACCTTC	CASTTHGTTDYVYGYTF
TRBD2	TRBV25-1	NA	TRBJ2-3	TGTGCCAGCATCAGCGGGAGCTCGCAGTATTTT	CASISGSSQYF
TRBD1	TRBV19	NA	TRBJ1-5	TGTGCCAGTAGTATATGGTTAACGACAGGGGGAAATCAGCCCCAGCATTTT	CASSIWLTTGGNQPQHF
NA	TRBV12-1	NA	TRBJ2-7	TGTGCCAGCAGCTTTAGGGGACTAGCGGGAGAAATCTACGAGCAGTACTTC	CASSFRGLAGEIYEQYF
TRBD1	TRBV4-2	NA	TRBJ1-6	TGTGCCAGCAGCCATGGGGACAGGGAGGTTTCACCCCTCCACTTT	CASSHGDREVSPLHF
TRBD2	TRBV5-1	few	TRBJ2-1	TGCGCCAGCAGCCAATTAGCGGGGGCCTCCTACAATGAGCAGTTCTTC	CASSQLAGASYNEQFF
NA	TRBV28	NA	TRBJ2-3	TGTGCAGCGCGAGCGGACAGCACAGATACGCAGTATTTT	CAARADSTDTQYF
NA	TRBV30	NA	TRBJ2-3	TGTGCCTGGAGTGTAGGAGGTCTGAATACGCAGTATTTT	CAWSVGGLNTQYF
TRBD2	TRBV28	NA	TRBJ2-5	TGTGCCAGCAGTTTGGGGCGGGAGTACCAAGAGACCCAGTACTTC	CASSLGREYQETQYF
TRBD2	TRBV29-1	NA	TRBJ2-5	TGCAGCGCCTGGACTAGTGGGAGAGGGAGAGAGACCCAGTACTTC	CSAWTSGRGRETQYF
TRBD1	TRBV4-1	NA	TRBJ1-5	TGCGCCAGCAGCCAAGATCTGAGCGTAGACAGGGCGCTCCAGCATTTT	CASSQDLSVDRALQHF
TRBD2	TRBV5-1	few	TRBJ2-3	TGCGCCAGCAGCGTGGGACTAGCGGGATCTACAGATACGCAGTATTTT	CASSVGLAGSTDTQYF
TRBD2	TRBV28	NA	TRBJ2-5	TGTGCCAGCAGTTCCCCGTCGGGGCGGGGGGCCGGGGAGACCCAGTACTTC	CASSSPSGRGAGETQYF